This TCR beta chain was sequenced during a study of CD8 T cells in ankylosing spondylitis (dated by TCRdb to about 2017). Context from the whole study: T cell receptor beta repertoires were profiled in healthy donors and ankylosing spondylitis patients so that disease-linked TCR variants could be found. The full study cohort was made up of about 24 ankylosing spondylitis patients and 108 healthy donors. Peripheral blood samples were taken, and synovial fluid was additionally collected from ankylosing spondylitis patients.

Results and caveats for the whole study, not just this receptor: A TCR beta motif of several highly homologous amino acid variants appeared characteristic of blood from ankylosing spondylitis patients. Some TCR beta motif variants had previously been reported in synovial fluid and blood of reactive arthritis patients, which suggested common disease-initiation mechanisms. According to the report, matched synovial fluid samples from ankylosing spondylitis patients were significantly enriched for the disease-linked clones. In peripheral blood, the disease-linked clones were found at relatively low frequencies and had a CD8+ phenotype.

Data came from an Illumina HiSeq 2500. Quantitative 5'-RACE with molecular barcodes was the method used to prepare the TCR beta libraries. On the study's bioinformatics: A new computational method based on a probabilistic model of VDJ rearrangement was used to identify disease-linked TCR variants. The public reads were run again by TCRdb, first through fastp at Q25 and then through MiXCR, and only productive beta chains were kept. Duplicate CDR3 protein sequences are folded into a single record with the most common DNA and genes. The V and J calls here are based on TCRdb, not the publication. The sample table contains about 250,000 distinct CDR3 sequences; only one count was recorded for under 35% of them. Of the sample, around 4% is held by the ten largest clones. This clonotype was counted only a few times. The target of this receptor is not known. Nothing much larger sits one base from this clone, and base qualities are not available.

The CDR3, cysteine through phenylalanine, is 14 amino acids long. Just the 42-base CDR3 DNA is kept, in frame starting at base 1. The germline ends are 5 bases apart after V is trimmed by 1 base and J by 0 bases. The germline V gene provides CDR1 SGHRS and CDR2 YFSETQ. The clonotype was recovered from a male donor with ankylosing spondylitis or in good health (not recorded which). The chain couples TRBV5-1 to TRBJ2-4; too little of a D gene remains to name it. The source material was blood, either unsorted or a sorted T cell fraction (not recorded which). The CDR3 amino acid sequence is: CASSLTRAKNIQYF. The sequenced DNA: TGCGCCAGCAGCTTGACCCGAGCCAAAAACATTCAGTACTTC. This CDR3, with the reference TRBV5-1 and TRBJ2-4 proteins standing in past its ends, gives the full variable domain KAGVTQTPRYLIKTRGQQVTLSCSPISGHRSVSWYQQTPGQGLQFLFEYFSETQRNKGNFPGRFSGRQFSNSRSEMNVSTLELGDSALYLCASSLTRAKNIQYFGAGTRLSVL.